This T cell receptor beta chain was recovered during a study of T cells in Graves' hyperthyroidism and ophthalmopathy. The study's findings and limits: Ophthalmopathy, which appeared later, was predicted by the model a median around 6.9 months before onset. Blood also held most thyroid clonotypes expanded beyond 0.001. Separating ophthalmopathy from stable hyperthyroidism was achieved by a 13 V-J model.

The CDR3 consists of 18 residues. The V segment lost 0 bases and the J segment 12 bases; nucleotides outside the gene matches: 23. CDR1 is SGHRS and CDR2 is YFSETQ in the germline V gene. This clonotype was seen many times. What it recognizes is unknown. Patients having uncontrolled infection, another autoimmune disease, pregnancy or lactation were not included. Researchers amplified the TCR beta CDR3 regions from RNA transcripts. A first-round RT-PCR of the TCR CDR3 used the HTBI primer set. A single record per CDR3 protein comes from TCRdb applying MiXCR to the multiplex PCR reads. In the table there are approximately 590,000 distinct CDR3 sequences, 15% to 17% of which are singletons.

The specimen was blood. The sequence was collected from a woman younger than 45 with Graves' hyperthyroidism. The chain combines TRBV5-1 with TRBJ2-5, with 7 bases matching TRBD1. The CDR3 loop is CASSLANPGTAIGAMEYF. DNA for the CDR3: TGCGCCAGCAGCTTGGCCAATCCCGGGACAGCCATAGGAGCGATGGAGTACTTC.